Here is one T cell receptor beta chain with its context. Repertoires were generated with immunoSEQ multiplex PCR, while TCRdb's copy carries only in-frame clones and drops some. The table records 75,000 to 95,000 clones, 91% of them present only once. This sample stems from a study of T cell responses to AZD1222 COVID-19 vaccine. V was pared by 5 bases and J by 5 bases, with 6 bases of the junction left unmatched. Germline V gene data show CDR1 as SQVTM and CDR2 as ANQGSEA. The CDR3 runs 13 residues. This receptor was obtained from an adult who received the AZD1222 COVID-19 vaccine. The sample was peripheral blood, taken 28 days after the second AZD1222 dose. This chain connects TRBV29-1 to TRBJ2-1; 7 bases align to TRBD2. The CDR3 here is CSVSEGLHNEQFF. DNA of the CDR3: TGCAGCGTTTCGGAGGGACTACACAATGAGCAGTTCTTC.